These 5 T cell receptor beta chains came from one sample sequenced in a study of graft-versus-host responses after intestinal transplantation. What these receptors recognize is not known. The repertoire was sequenced with immunoSEQ multiplex PCR; TCRdb's copy has only in-frame clones and lacks some. Found here are just over 70,000 clones, over 70% of them singletons; the top ten hold roughly 0.4%. This specimen was unstimulated CD4+ T cells sorted from spleen or lymph node cells, taken before transplant. Every receptor here comes from a human donor who was the organ donor for an intestinal transplant.

This chain connects TRBV28 to TRBJ1-1; D is unresolved. The ends were cut back, 1 base at V and 8 bases at J, with 5 bases in the middle. CDR1 is MDHEN, CDR2 SYDVKM, per germline. The CDR3 loop spans 11 amino acids. The CDR3 reads CASSLSREAFF. CDR3 in DNA: TGTGCCAGCAGTTTATCCAGGGAAGCTTTCTTT.

This clone has a handful of counts. The chain carries TRBV19 and TRBJ1-6; D unresolved. This CDR3 contains 13 residues. The germline V gene encodes CDR1 LNHDA and CDR2 SQIVND (reference sequence). The V end lost 7 bases, the J end lost 3 bases, and 7 bases lay between the germline ends. CDR3 loop: CASTGNYNSPLHF. CDR3 bases: TGTGCCAGTACGGGAAACTATAATTCACCCCTCCACTTT.

The chain recombines TRBV27 with TRBJ1-1, with D perhaps matching TRBD1 (5 bases). Trimming removed 5 bases at V and 4 bases at J, with 17 bases between. Germline CDR1 and CDR2: MNHEY and SMNVEV (reference sequence). This CDR3 spans 15 amino acids. The CDR3 loop reads CASSPPGGIGTEAFF. CDR3 nucleotides: TGTGCCAGCAGTCCCCCGGGGGGGATCGGCACTGAAGCTTTCTTT.

This clone is a singleton in its sample. The chain recombines TRBV14 with TRBJ2-1; D is perhaps TRBD2 (5 bases). CDR1 SGHDN and CDR2 FVKESK come from the germline V gene. Trimming shortened V by 4 bases and J by 4 bases, and 14 bases separated the two germline ends. This CDR3 contains 15 residues. CDR3 in DNA: TGTGCCAGCAGCCGAGACCCCGAGGGTTACAATGAGCAGTTCTTC. Protein: CASSRDPEGYNEQFF.

V usage is TRBV5-6 and J usage is TRBJ2-6; D is unresolved. Per germline, CDR1 SGHDT and CDR2 YYEEEE. Trimming shortened V by 3 bases and J by 2 bases, and 15 bases separated the two germline ends. The CDR3 has 17 amino acids. The CDR3 region is CASSSFRVTAGANVLTF. As DNA, the CDR3 is TGTGCCAGCAGCTCCTTCCGGGTTACCGCTGGGGCCAACGTCCTGACTTTC.